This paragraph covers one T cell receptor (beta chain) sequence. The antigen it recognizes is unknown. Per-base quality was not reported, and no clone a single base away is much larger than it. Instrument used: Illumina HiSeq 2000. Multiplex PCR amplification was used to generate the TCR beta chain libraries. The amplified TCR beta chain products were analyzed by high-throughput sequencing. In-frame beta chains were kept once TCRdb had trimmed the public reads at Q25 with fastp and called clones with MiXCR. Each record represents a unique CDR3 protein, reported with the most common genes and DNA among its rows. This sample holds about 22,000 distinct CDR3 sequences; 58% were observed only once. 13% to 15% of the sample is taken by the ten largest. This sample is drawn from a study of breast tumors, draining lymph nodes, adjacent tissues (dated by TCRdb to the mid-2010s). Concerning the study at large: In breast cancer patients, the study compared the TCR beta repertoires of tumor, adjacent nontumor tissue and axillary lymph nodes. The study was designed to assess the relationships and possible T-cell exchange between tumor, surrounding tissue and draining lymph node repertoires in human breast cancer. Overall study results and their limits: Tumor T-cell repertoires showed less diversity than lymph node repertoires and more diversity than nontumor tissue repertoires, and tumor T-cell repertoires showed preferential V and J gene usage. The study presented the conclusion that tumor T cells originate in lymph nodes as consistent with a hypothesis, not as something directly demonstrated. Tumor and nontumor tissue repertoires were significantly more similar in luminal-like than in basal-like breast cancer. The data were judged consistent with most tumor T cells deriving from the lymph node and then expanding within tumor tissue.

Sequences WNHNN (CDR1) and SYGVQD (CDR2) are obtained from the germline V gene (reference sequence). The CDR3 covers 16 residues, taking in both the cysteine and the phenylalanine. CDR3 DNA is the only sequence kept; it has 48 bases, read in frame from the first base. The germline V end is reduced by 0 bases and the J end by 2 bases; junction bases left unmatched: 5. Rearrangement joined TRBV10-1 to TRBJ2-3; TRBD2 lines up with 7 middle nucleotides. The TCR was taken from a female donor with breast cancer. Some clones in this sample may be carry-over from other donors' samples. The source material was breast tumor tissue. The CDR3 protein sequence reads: CASSESRAGPTDTQYF. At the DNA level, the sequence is TGCGCCAGCAGTGAGTCGCGAGCGGGGCCCACAGATACGCAGTATTTT.